Listed below are T cell receptor beta chains from one sample, sequenced in a study of T-cell memory formation after mild COVID-19. MiXCR, applied by TCRdb to the 5' RACE reads, yields one record per CDR3 protein. Seen here are about 290,000 distinct CDR3 sequences, less than 20% observed once, and the top ten hold around a fifth. Sequencing input: PBMCs or a T cell subset sorted from them (not recorded which). Every receptor here comes from a man between 18 and 29 years old who had mild COVID-19 (a few samples of this study predate the infection). Cell type and time point are not known. Each CDR3 is given with its conserved first and last residue. D genes are given only for firm matches. Clone sizes are given selectively: once, few, many, or a class where the clone is expanded.

d_call: TRBD1; v_call: TRBV14; clone_size: many; j_call: TRBJ2-5; cdr3_aa: CASSQGGQQETQYF; cdr3_nt: TGTGCCAGCAGCCAAGGGGGACAGCAAGAGACCCAGTACTTC
d_call: .; v_call: TRBV5-1; clone_size: few; j_call: TRBJ2-5; cdr3_aa: CASSGGTAGLEETQYF; cdr3_nt: TGCGCCAGCAGCGGTGGGACAGCAGGACTAGAAGAGACCCAGTACTTC
d_call: .; v_call: TRBV5-1; clone_size: .; j_call: TRBJ1-1; cdr3_aa: CASSPQATNTEAFF; cdr3_nt: TGCGCCAGCAGCCCCCAGGCAACGAACACTGAAGCTTTCTTT
d_call: TRBD1; v_call: TRBV6-6; clone_size: few; j_call: TRBJ1-4; cdr3_aa: CASSYSRQGDEKLFF; cdr3_nt: TGTGCCAGCAGTTACTCCAGACAGGGCGACGAAAAACTGTTTTTT
d_call: TRBD1; v_call: TRBV30; clone_size: .; j_call: TRBJ1-6; cdr3_aa: CAWSRQGDSPLHF; cdr3_nt: TGTGCCTGGAGTAGACAGGGGGACTCACCCCTCCACTTT
d_call: TRBD1; v_call: TRBV10-3; clone_size: few; j_call: TRBJ2-7; cdr3_aa: CAISDGDRGAEQYF; cdr3_nt: TGTGCCATCAGTGACGGAGACAGGGGTGCCGAGCAGTACTTC
d_call: .; v_call: TRBV12-3/TRBV12-4; clone_size: .; j_call: TRBJ1-5; cdr3_aa: CASSFGGDQPQHF; cdr3_nt: TGTGCCAGCAGTTTTGGGGGGGATCAGCCCCAGCATTTT
d_call: TRBD1; v_call: TRBV6-2/TRBV6-3; clone_size: .; j_call: TRBJ1-6; cdr3_aa: CASSYSGTGNSPLHF; cdr3_nt: TGTGCCAGCAGTTACTCCGGGACAGGGAATTCACCCCTCCACTTT
d_call: .; v_call: TRBV6-5; clone_size: few; j_call: TRBJ1-6; cdr3_aa: CASSSWGASYNSPLHF; cdr3_nt: TGTGCCAGCAGTTCGTGGGGAGCCTCCTATAATTCACCCCTCCACTTT
d_call: TRBD2; v_call: TRBV20-1; clone_size: .; j_call: TRBJ2-5; cdr3_aa: CSARSGGAGETQYF; cdr3_nt: TGCAGTGCTAGATCCGGGGGGGCTGGAGAGACCCAGTACTTC
d_call: .; v_call: TRBV4-1; clone_size: .; j_call: TRBJ2-5; cdr3_aa: CASSQDPGTQETQYF; cdr3_nt: TGCGCCAGCAGCCAAGATCCCGGGACTCAAGAGACCCAGTACTTC
d_call: .; v_call: TRBV4-3; clone_size: .; j_call: TRBJ2-1; cdr3_aa: CASSQERVTEQFF; cdr3_nt: TGCGCCAGCAGCCAAGAGAGGGTGACTGAGCAGTTCTTC
d_call: .; v_call: TRBV19; clone_size: .; j_call: TRBJ1-4; cdr3_aa: CASSKGRREEKLFF; cdr3_nt: TGTGCCAGTAGTAAGGGACGGCGGGAGGAAAAACTGTTTTTT
d_call: TRBD2; v_call: TRBV4-2; clone_size: .; j_call: TRBJ2-6; cdr3_aa: CASSLGRGAGANVLTF; cdr3_nt: TGTGCCAGCAGCCTCGGGAGGGGGGCTGGGGCCAACGTCCTGACTTTC
d_call: TRBD2; v_call: TRBV12-3/TRBV12-4; clone_size: many; j_call: TRBJ2-3; cdr3_aa: CASSLIAGGTDTQYF; cdr3_nt: TGTGCCAGCAGTTTAATAGCGGGGGGCACAGATACGCAGTATTTT
d_call: .; v_call: TRBV7-2; clone_size: few; j_call: TRBJ2-1; cdr3_aa: CASSQADNHNEQFF; cdr3_nt: TGTGCCAGCAGCCAAGCCGACAACCACAATGAGCAGTTCTTC
d_call: TRBD2; v_call: TRBV10-3; clone_size: few; j_call: TRBJ2-3; cdr3_aa: CAISAQGGNADTQYF; cdr3_nt: TGTGCCATCAGTGCCCAGGGAGGGAACGCAGATACGCAGTATTTT
d_call: .; v_call: TRBV15; clone_size: many; j_call: TRBJ1-3; cdr3_aa: CATSRVFGEGNTIYF; cdr3_nt: TGTGCCACCAGCAGAGTTTTCGGGGAAGGAAACACCATATATTTT
d_call: TRBD1; v_call: TRBV30; clone_size: many; j_call: TRBJ2-2; cdr3_aa: CAWSSPWTGGTGELFF; cdr3_nt: TGTGCCTGGAGTTCACCATGGACAGGGGGGACCGGGGAGCTGTTTTTT
d_call: TRBD1; v_call: TRBV6-1; clone_size: .; j_call: TRBJ1-2; cdr3_aa: CASISRQGFGYTF; cdr3_nt: TGTGCCAGCATATCCCGACAGGGATTTGGCTACACCTTC
d_call: .; v_call: TRBV7-9; clone_size: .; j_call: TRBJ1-1; cdr3_aa: CASSLDPEAFF; cdr3_nt: TGTGCCAGCAGCTTAGACCCTGAAGCTTTCTTT
d_call: TRBD1; v_call: TRBV27; clone_size: few; j_call: TRBJ1-5; cdr3_aa: CASSPRTGGSVQPQHF; cdr3_nt: TGTGCCAGCAGTCCTCGGACAGGGGGTTCGGTTCAGCCCCAGCATTTT
d_call: TRBD2; v_call: TRBV9; clone_size: few; j_call: TRBJ2-3; cdr3_aa: CASSVHPQAGATSTDTQYF; cdr3_nt: TGTGCCAGCAGCGTACACCCCCAAGCGGGGGCCACTAGCACAGATACGCAGTATTTT
d_call: .; v_call: TRBV5-1; clone_size: .; j_call: TRBJ2-5; cdr3_aa: CASSAAGEETQYF; cdr3_nt: TGCGCCAGCAGCGCGGCAGGGGAAGAGACCCAGTACTTC
d_call: TRBD1; v_call: TRBV6-1; clone_size: many; j_call: TRBJ1-2; cdr3_aa: CASSESGQGAGGYTF; cdr3_nt: TGTGCCAGCAGTGAATCAGGGCAGGGGGCTGGTGGCTACACCTTC
d_call: TRBD2; v_call: TRBV20-1; clone_size: many; j_call: TRBJ2-1; cdr3_aa: CSAGGLGLNEQFF; cdr3_nt: TGCAGTGCTGGGGGACTAGGTCTCAATGAGCAGTTCTTC
d_call: .; v_call: TRBV5-1; clone_size: .; j_call: TRBJ1-4; cdr3_aa: CASSLGRVGEKLFF; cdr3_nt: TGCGCCAGCAGCTTGGGGAGGGTCGGTGAAAAACTGTTTTTT
d_call: TRBD1; v_call: TRBV7-8; clone_size: .; j_call: TRBJ2-1; cdr3_aa: CASSRDRGQYNEQFF; cdr3_nt: TGTGCCAGCAGCAGGGACAGGGGGCAGTACAATGAGCAGTTCTTC
d_call: .; v_call: TRBV24-1; clone_size: .; j_call: TRBJ2-6; cdr3_aa: CATRGDGSTGANVLTF; cdr3_nt: TGTGCCACCAGGGGGGACGGATCAACTGGGGCCAACGTCCTGACTTTC
d_call: .; v_call: TRBV7-2; clone_size: many; j_call: TRBJ2-7; cdr3_aa: CASSLVYSGNNEQYF; cdr3_nt: TGTGCCAGCAGCTTAGTCTACTCAGGGAATAACGAGCAGTACTTC
d_call: .; v_call: TRBV7-3; clone_size: .; j_call: TRBJ2-1; cdr3_aa: CASSRGGVVPSSYNEQFF; cdr3_nt: TGTGCCAGCAGCCGAGGTGGGGTGGTCCCAAGCTCCTACAATGAGCAGTTCTTC
d_call: TRBD1; v_call: TRBV20-1; clone_size: .; j_call: TRBJ1-4; cdr3_aa: CSASGDRGGEKLFF; cdr3_nt: TGCAGTGCTAGCGGCGACAGGGGCGGTGAAAAACTGTTTTTT
d_call: .; v_call: TRBV19; clone_size: .; j_call: TRBJ1-5; cdr3_aa: CASTDSGTRSQPQHF; cdr3_nt: TGTGCCAGTACGGACTCCGGGACAAGATCTCAGCCCCAGCATTTT
d_call: TRBD2; v_call: TRBV11-2; clone_size: few; j_call: TRBJ2-3; cdr3_aa: CASRSAGATDTQYF; cdr3_nt: TGTGCCAGCAGATCAGCGGGGGCCACAGATACGCAGTATTTT
d_call: .; v_call: TRBV7-2; clone_size: few; j_call: TRBJ1-6; cdr3_aa: CASSLVTGAANSPLHF; cdr3_nt: TGTGCCAGCAGCTTAGTCACCGGGGCCGCTAATTCACCCCTCCACTTT
d_call: TRBD1; v_call: TRBV28; clone_size: .; j_call: TRBJ2-6; cdr3_aa: CAGSGTGSPLGANVLTF; cdr3_nt: TGTGCCGGGTCCGGGACAGGCTCCCCTCTGGGGGCCAACGTCCTGACTTTC
d_call: .; v_call: TRBV6-2/TRBV6-3; clone_size: few; j_call: TRBJ1-5; cdr3_aa: CASSLTGTFEPQHF; cdr3_nt: TGTGCCAGCAGTTTGACCGGGACATTCGAGCCCCAGCATTTT
d_call: .; v_call: TRBV9; clone_size: few; j_call: TRBJ2-5; cdr3_aa: CASSVLGRPRETQYF; cdr3_nt: TGTGCCAGCAGCGTTCTTGGCAGACCGAGGGAGACCCAGTACTTC
d_call: TRBD1; v_call: TRBV5-1; clone_size: .; j_call: TRBJ1-5; cdr3_aa: CASSVGTGINQPQHF; cdr3_nt: TGCGCCAGCAGCGTAGGGACAGGGATCAATCAGCCCCAGCATTTT
d_call: .; v_call: TRBV7-3; clone_size: .; j_call: TRBJ2-3; cdr3_aa: CASSLFGSRTDTQYF; cdr3_nt: TGTGCCAGCAGCTTATTTGGCAGCCGCACAGATACGCAGTATTTT
d_call: .; v_call: TRBV23-1; clone_size: few; j_call: TRBJ2-3; cdr3_aa: CASSHPGSGTDTQYF; cdr3_nt: TGCGCCAGCAGTCATCCAGGGAGCGGCACAGATACGCAGTATTTT
d_call: TRBD2; v_call: TRBV10-3; clone_size: .; j_call: TRBJ2-7; cdr3_aa: CAIRKTSGGAEEQYF; cdr3_nt: TGTGCCATCAGGAAAACTAGCGGGGGGGCGGAAGAGCAGTACTTC
d_call: .; v_call: TRBV4-3; clone_size: .; j_call: TRBJ1-1; cdr3_aa: CASSQEGLATEAFF; cdr3_nt: TGCGCCAGCAGCCAAGAAGGTCTGGCCACTGAAGCTTTCTTT
d_call: .; v_call: TRBV4-3; clone_size: .; j_call: TRBJ1-2; cdr3_aa: CASRPEVAGENYGYTF; cdr3_nt: TGCGCCAGCAGGCCTGAGGTGGCAGGGGAGAACTATGGCTACACCTTC
d_call: TRBD2; v_call: TRBV4-3; clone_size: .; j_call: TRBJ2-3; cdr3_aa: CASSQDLASGGWDTQYF; cdr3_nt: TGCGCCAGCAGCCAAGATCTGGCTAGCGGGGGTTGGGATACGCAGTATTTT
d_call: .; v_call: TRBV15; clone_size: few; j_call: TRBJ2-3; cdr3_aa: CATSTSTDTQYF; cdr3_nt: TGTGCCACCAGCACTAGCACAGATACGCAGTATTTT
d_call: .; v_call: TRBV20-1; clone_size: .; j_call: TRBJ2-1; cdr3_aa: CSARGGDRASSYNEQFF; cdr3_nt: TGCAGTGCTAGGGGGGGAGACAGGGCGAGCTCCTACAATGAGCAGTTCTTC
d_call: .; v_call: TRBV20-1; clone_size: few; j_call: TRBJ1-2; cdr3_aa: CSARDRAGLDYGYTF; cdr3_nt: TGCAGTGCTAGAGATAGGGCAGGGTTAGACTATGGCTACACCTTC
d_call: .; v_call: TRBV3-1; clone_size: few; j_call: TRBJ2-1; cdr3_aa: CASSHNSGYNEQFF; cdr3_nt: TGTGCCAGCAGCCATAACTCGGGCTACAATGAGCAGTTCTTC
d_call: .; v_call: TRBV6-5; clone_size: .; j_call: TRBJ2-2; cdr3_aa: CASSLTSGQGATGELFF; cdr3_nt: TGTGCCAGCAGTCTGACTTCTGGGCAGGGCGCCACCGGGGAGCTGTTTTTT
d_call: .; v_call: TRBV7-9; clone_size: .; j_call: TRBJ2-5; cdr3_aa: CASSLVGVGETQYF; cdr3_nt: TGTGCCAGCAGCTTGGTCGGCGTCGGAGAGACCCAGTACTTC
d_call: TRBD2; v_call: TRBV7-9; clone_size: few; j_call: TRBJ2-1; cdr3_aa: CASSLRAGTSGGYNEQFF; cdr3_nt: TGTGCCAGCAGCTTAAGGGCGGGGACTAGCGGGGGTTACAATGAGCAGTTCTTC
d_call: .; v_call: TRBV29-1; clone_size: .; j_call: TRBJ1-1; cdr3_aa: CSVVRVPNTEAFF; cdr3_nt: TGCAGCGTTGTAAGGGTCCCGAACACTGAAGCTTTCTTT
d_call: .; v_call: TRBV4-1; clone_size: once; j_call: TRBJ2-4; cdr3_aa: CASSQGTPAGQAKNIQYF; cdr3_nt: TGCGCCAGCAGCCAAGGTACCCCGGCGGGTCAAGCCAAAAACATTCAGTACTTC
d_call: .; v_call: TRBV7-3; clone_size: few; j_call: TRBJ1-1; cdr3_aa: CASSLGDPGTEAFF; cdr3_nt: TGTGCCAGCAGCTTAGGCGACCCCGGCACTGAAGCTTTCTTT